The clone carrying this T cell receptor (beta chain) showed up just a few times. Its antigen remains unknown. Primers included in the PCR were 60 Vbeta and 13 Jbeta primers. Under the authors' procedure: Later work found around 80 million unique TCR beta chains, with roughly 11 million shared. The assay was immunoSEQ multiplex PCR, and TCRdb's table has in-frame clones only and misses some. The V and J calls and the clone size are those of that table, but D and trimming were determined from the DNA. The top ten hold around 2.6% of the sample, which has about 120,000 clones, 17% seen once. The data are from a study of cytomegalovirus exposure and HLA in healthy donors. Study-wide results and limits: It emerged from a later analysis that several of the most significant clusters appeared to be linked to common viral pathogens. Later genetic work tied a missense DCLRE1C variant to beta-chain V and J trimming.

The CDR3 totals 16 residues. With 5 bases clipped from V and 4 bases from J, the junction kept 13 bases outside the gene matches. Germline CDR1 reads PRHDT; CDR2 reads FYEKMQ (reference sequence). Sample: PBMCs. The sequence came from a female donor in good health and CMV-seropositive. The V and J genes are TRBV13 and TRBJ2-7; 8 positions agree with TRBD1. CDR3 DNA sequence: TGTGCCAGCAGCCGATACCCCAGGGGGCTATTATACGAGCAGTACTTC. Translated, it gives CASSRYPRGLLYEQYF.